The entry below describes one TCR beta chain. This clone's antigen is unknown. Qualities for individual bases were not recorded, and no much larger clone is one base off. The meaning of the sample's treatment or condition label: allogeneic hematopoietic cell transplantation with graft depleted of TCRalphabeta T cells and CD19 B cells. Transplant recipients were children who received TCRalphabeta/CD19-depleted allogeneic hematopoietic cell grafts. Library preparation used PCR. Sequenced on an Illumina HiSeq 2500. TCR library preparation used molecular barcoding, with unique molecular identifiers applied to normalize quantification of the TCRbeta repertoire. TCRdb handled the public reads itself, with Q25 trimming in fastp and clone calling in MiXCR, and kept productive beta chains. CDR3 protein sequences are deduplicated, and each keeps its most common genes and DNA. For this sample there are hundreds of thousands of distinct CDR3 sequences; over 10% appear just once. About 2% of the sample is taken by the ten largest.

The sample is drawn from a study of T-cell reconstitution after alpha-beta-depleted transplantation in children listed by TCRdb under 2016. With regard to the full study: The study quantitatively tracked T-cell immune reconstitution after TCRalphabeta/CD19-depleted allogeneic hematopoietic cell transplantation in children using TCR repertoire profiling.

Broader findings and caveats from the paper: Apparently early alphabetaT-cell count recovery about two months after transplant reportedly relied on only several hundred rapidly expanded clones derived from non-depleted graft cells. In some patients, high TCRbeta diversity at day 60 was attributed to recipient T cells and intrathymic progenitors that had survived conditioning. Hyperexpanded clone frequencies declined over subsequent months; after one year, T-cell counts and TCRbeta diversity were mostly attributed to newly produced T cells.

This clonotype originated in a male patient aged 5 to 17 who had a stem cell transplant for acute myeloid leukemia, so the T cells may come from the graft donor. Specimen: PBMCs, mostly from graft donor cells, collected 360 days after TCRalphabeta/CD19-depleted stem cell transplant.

The CDR3 region: CASSDNPGRSSYEQYF. The bases read TGTGCCAGCAGCGATAATCCGGGGCGAAGCTCCTACGAGCAGTACTTC. The chain is assembled from TRBV5-6 and TRBJ2-7; the D call could be TRBD1 or TRBD2, with each sharing 5 bases. Taken from cysteine to phenylalanine, the CDR3 has 16 residues. This entry keeps only the CDR3 DNA: 48 bases, framed from base 1. V is clipped by 4 bases and J by 0 bases, and the sequence between their germline boundaries is 17 bases long. The germline V gene specifies SGHDT as CDR1 and YYEEEE as CDR2.